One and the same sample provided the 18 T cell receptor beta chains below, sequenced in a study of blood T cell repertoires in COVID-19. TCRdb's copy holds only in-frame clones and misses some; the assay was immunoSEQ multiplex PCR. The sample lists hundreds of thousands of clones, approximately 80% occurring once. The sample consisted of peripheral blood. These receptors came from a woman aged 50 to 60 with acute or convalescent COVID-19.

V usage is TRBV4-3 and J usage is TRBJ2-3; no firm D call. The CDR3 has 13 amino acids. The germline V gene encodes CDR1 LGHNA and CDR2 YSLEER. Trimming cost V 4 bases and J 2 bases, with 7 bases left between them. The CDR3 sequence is CASSRRHTDTQYF. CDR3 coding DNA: TGCGCCAGCAGCCGAAGACACACAGATACGCAGTATTTT.

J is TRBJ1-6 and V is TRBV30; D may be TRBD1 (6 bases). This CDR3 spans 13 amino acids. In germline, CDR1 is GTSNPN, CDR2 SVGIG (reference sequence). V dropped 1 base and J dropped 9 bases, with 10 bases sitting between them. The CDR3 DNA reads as TGTGCCTGGAGTGGCCAGGGGAGTTCACCCCTCCACTTT. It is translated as CAWSGQGSSPLHF.

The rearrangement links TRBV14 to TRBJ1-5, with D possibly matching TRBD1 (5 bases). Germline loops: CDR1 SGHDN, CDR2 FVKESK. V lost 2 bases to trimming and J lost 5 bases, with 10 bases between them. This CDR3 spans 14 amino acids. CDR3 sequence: CASSQRGVDQPQHF. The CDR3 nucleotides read TGTGCCAGCAGCCAACGGGGGGTTGATCAGCCCCAGCATTTT.

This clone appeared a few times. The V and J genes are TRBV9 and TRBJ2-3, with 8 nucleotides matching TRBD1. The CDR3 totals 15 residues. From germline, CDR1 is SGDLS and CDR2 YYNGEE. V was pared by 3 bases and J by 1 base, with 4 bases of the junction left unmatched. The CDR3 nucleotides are TGTGCCAGCAGCGGGGACAGGTATGGCACAGATACGCAGTATTTT. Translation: CASSGDRYGTDTQYF.

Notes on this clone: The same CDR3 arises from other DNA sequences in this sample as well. DNA for the CDR3: TGCGCCAGCAGCGGTGGGGGGACAGATACGCAGTATTTT. Translating it yields CASSGGGTDTQYF. The chain joins TRBV5-1 to TRBJ2-3; maybe TRBD2 (6 bases). The length of the CDR3 is 13 residues. V was clipped by 4 bases and J by 3 bases, with 9 bases between them. The germline CDR1 and CDR2 sequences are SGHRS and YFSETQ. Looking up the rest from reference TRBV5-1 and TRBJ2-3 gives the full variable domain: KAGVTQTPRYLIKTRGQQVTLSCSPISGHRSVSWYQQTPGQGLQFLFEYFSETQRNKGNFPGRFSGRQFSNSRSEMNVSTLELGDSALYLCASSGGGTDTQYFGPGTRLTVL.

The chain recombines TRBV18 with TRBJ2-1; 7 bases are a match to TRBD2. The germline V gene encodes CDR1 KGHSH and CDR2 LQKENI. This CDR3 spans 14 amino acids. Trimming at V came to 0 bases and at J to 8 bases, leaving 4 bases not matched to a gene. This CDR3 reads CASSPPLGGDEQFF. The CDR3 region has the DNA TGTGCCAGCTCACCACCGCTGGGGGGGGATGAGCAGTTCTTC.

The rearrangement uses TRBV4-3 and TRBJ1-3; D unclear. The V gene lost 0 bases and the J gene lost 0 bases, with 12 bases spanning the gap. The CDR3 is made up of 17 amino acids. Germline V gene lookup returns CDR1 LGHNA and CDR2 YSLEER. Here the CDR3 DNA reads TGCGCCAGCAGCCAAGAATACGTTCCGAGCTCTGGAAACACCATATATTTT. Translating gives CASSQEYVPSSGNTIYF.

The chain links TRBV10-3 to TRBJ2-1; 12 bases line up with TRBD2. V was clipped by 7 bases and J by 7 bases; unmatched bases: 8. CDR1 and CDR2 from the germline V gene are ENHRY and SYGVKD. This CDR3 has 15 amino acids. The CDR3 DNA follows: TGTGCCATCACTTCGACTAGCGGGAGAGGAAATGAGCAGTTCTTC. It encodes CAITSTSGRGNEQFF.

For the CDR3, the DNA is TGTGCCAGCACCAACCCGTCGGGGGGCGTTAGAACAGATACGCAGTATTTT. Translating it yields CASTNPSGGVRTDTQYF. V is TRBV27 and J is TRBJ2-3, with TRBD2 as a possible D gene (7 bases). V gave up 7 bases and J gave up 3 bases, with 23 bases separating them. The CDR3 is 17 amino acids. CDR1 MNHEY and CDR2 SMNVEV come from the germline V gene (reference sequence).

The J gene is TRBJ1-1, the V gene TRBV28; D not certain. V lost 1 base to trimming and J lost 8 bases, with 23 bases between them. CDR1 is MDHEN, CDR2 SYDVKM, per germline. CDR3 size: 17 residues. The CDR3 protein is CASSLFAGGSSRREAFF. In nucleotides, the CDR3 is TGTGCCAGCAGTTTATTCGCCGGAGGCTCCTCTCGGCGAGAAGCTTTCTTT.

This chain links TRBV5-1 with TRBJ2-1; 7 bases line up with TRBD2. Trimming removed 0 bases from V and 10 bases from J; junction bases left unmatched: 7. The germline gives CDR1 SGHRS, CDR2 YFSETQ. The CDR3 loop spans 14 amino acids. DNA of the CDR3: TGCGCCAGCAGCTTGGACCCGGCAGCGGGAGAGCAGTTCTTC. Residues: CASSLDPAAGEQFF.

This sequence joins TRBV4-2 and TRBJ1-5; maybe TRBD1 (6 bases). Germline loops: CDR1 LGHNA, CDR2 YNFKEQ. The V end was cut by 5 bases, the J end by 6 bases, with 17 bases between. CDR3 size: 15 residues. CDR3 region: CASSSGGGGGQPQHF. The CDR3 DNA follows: TGTGCCAGCAGCTCGGGTGGCGGGGGCGGTCAGCCCCAGCATTTT.

The CDR3: CASSVGLAGVPGELFF. In DNA form, the CDR3 reads TGTGCCAGCAGCGTAGGACTAGCGGGAGTTCCCGGGGAGCTGTTTTTT. This chain uses TRBV5-4 with TRBJ2-2, with TRBD2 matching 13 bases. Trimming cost V 4 bases and J 6 bases; bases outside gene matches: 6. Per the germline V gene, CDR1 is SGHNT and CDR2 is YYREEE (reference sequence). This CDR3 is 16 amino acids long.

The CDR3 DNA is TGTGCCAGCAGTTTCCCCTTCGACGAGCAGTACTTC. It encodes CASSFPFDEQYF. The J gene is TRBJ2-7, the V gene TRBV12-3 or TRBV12-4; D ambiguous. The CDR3 totals 12 residues. The V and J ends lost 3 bases and 5 bases respectively, with 8 bases between them.

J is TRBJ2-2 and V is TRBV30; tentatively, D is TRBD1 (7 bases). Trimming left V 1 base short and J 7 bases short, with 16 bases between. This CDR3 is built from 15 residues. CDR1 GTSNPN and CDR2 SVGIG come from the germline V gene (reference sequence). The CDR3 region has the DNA TGTGCCTGGAGTGGAGACAGGGCGGGGAACGGGGAGCTGTTTTTT. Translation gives CAWSGDRAGNGELFF.

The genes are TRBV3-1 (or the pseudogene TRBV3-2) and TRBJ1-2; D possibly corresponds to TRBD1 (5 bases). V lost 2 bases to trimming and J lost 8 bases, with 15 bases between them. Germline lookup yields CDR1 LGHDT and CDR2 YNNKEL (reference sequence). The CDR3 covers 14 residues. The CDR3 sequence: CASSQSDVTAGYTF. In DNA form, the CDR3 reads TGTGCCAGCAGCCAAAGCGACGTGACAGCCGGCTACACCTTC.

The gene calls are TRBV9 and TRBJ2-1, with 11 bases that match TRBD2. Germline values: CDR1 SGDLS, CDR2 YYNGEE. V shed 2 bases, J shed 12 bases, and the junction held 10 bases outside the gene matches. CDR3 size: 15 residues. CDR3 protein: CASSVETSGVVGQFF. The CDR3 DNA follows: TGTGCCAGCAGCGTCGAGACTAGCGGGGTAGTGGGGCAGTTCTTC.

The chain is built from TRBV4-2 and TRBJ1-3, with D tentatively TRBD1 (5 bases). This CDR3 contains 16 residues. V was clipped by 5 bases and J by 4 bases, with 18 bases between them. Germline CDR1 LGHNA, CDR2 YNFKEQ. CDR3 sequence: CASSTPGPSGGNTIYF. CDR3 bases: TGTGCCAGCAGCACCCCAGGGCCCAGTGGGGGAAACACCATATATTTT.